This T cell receptor (beta chain) is drawn from a study of CD8+ T cells in alopecia areata. Study context: After 6 to 18 months of tofacitinib, follow-up continued 6 months off drug. Affected scalp percentage gauged treated patients' severity.

Study conclusions and caveats: Only one nonresponder was present, which leaves the link between baseline CD8+ expansion and response uncertain.

Stated treatment: oral pan-JAK inhibitor, 5-10 mg twice daily. CDR3 length equals 11 residues. Germline V gives CDR1 SQVTM, CDR2 ANQGSEA. V lost 4 bases, J lost 3 bases, and 3 bases lay in between. cDNA reverse transcribed from extracted RNA served as the sequencing template. TCRdb keeps only in-frame clones here, not all; method: immunoSEQ multiplex PCR. The sample holds some 130,000 clones, 53% seen once. This clone was picked up a small number of times. Its antigen is unidentified. Distinct nucleotide sequences in the sample also encode this CDR3. This rearrangement joins TRBV29-1 to TRBJ2-2; no firm D call. This sample comprised CD4+ T cells sorted from blood, obtained at week 4, from a patient treated with tofacitinib. The receptor was isolated from a human donor with alopecia areata. CDR3 bases: TGCAGCGTTGGACACACCGGGGAGCTGTTTTTT. Its translation: CSVGHTGELFF.